Listed here is a single T cell receptor beta chain. Its target is not known. The data were obtained in a study of cytomegalovirus exposure and HLA in healthy donors. Whole-study context: An early data release held 80 million or so unique TCRs from HLA-typed donors.

Losses at the gene ends were 3 bases for V and 1 base for J; bases not matched to a gene: 8. The CDR3 length is 16 residues. Germline-derived CDR1 and CDR2 are LNHDA and SQIVND (reference sequence). Healthy bone marrow donors supplied every sample. Points from the study as a whole: Most TCR sequences were rare, but some public TCRs occurred in many donors. Researchers catalogued approximately 170 TCR beta chains as cytomegalovirus-associated.

13 Jbeta primers and 60 Vbeta primers were used for the PCR. Profiled with immunoSEQ multiplex PCR; TCRdb holds only in-frame clones, not every one. The sample data list 68,000 or so clones. The chain links TRBV19 to TRBJ1-1; 7 bases are a match to TRBD1. The specimen sequenced was PBMCs. The sequence came from a boy aged 5-17 years in good health and CMV-seronegative. CDR3 sequence: CASSIKGAGSNTEAFF. CDR3 bases: TGTGCCAGTAGTATCAAGGGGGCGGGTTCGAACACTGAAGCTTTCTTT.